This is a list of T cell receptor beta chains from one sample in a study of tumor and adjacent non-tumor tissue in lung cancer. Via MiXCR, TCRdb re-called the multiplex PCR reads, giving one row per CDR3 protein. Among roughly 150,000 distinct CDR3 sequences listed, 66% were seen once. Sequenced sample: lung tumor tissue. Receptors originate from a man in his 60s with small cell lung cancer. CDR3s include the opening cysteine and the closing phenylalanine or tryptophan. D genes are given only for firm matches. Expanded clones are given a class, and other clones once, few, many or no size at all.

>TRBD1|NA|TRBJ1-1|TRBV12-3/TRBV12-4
TGTACCAGCAGCCCTTCGACAGGGCGCAGGCGAACTGAAGCTTTCTTT
CTSSPSTGRRRTEAFF
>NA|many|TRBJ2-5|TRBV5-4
TGTGCCAGCAGCTTCGCAGGGGTGGCAGAGACCCAGTACTTC
CASSFAGVAETQYF
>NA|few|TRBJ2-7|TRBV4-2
TGTGCCAGCAACCAAGAGCTGACCGGAACCTACGAGCAGTACTTC
CASNQELTGTYEQYF
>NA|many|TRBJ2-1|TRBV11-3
TGTGCCAGCAGCTTAGGAACCTACAATGAGCAGTTCTTC
CASSLGTYNEQFF
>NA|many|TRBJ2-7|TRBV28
TGTGCCAGCAGTTTAGGGTACTTCTCCTACGAGCAGTACTTC
CASSLGYFSYEQYF
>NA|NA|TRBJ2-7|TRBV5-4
TGTGCCAGCAGCAACCCCAGGGGGGGGTACGAGCAGTACTTC
CASSNPRGGYEQYF
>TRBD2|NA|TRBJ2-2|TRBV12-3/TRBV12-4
TGTGCCAGCAGTTTGGTGGAGGGGAAAGTGGGAGGGAGGAAGCACACCGGGGAGCTGTTTTTT
CASSLVEGKVGGRKHTGELFF
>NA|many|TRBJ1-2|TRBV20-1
TGCAGTGCTAGAGATCAATCAGGGTGGGATGGCTACACCTTC
CSARDQSGWDGYTF
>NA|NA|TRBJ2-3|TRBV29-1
TGCAGCGTTGCTGTTGGCACAGATACGCAGTATTTT
CSVAVGTDTQYF
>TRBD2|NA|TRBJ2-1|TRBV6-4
TGTGCCAGCAGTGAACCCCCCGGGACTAGCGGGAGTAATGAGCAGTTCTTC
CASSEPPGTSGSNEQFF
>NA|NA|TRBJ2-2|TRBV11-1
TGCGCCGGCAGCTTAGGGGGGTACGAGGGGACCGGGGAGCTGTTTTTT
CAGSLGGYEGTGELFF
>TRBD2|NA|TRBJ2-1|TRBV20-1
TGCAGTGCATTAACTAGCGGGAACAATGAGCAGTTCTTC
CSALTSGNNEQFF
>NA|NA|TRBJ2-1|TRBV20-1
TGCAATGCTAGAGCGGCCCGGCGGAATGAGCAGTTCTTC
CNARAARRNEQFF
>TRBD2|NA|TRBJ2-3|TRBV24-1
TGTGTCACCGGCGAACAAGCGGGAGTTGGAGATACGCAGTATTTT
CVTGEQAGVGDTQYF
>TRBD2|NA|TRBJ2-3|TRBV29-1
TGTAGCGTTGGGGAGGGCAGGGCCACAGATATGCAGTATTTT
CSVGEGRATDMQYF
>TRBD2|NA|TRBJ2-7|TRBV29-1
TGCAGCGTAATAGCGGGAATCCACTACCAGCAGTACTTC
CSVIAGIHYQQYF
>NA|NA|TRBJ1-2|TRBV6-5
TGTGCCAACAGTAAACAGTGGGGTGGCTATGGCTACACCTTC
CANSKQWGGYGYTF
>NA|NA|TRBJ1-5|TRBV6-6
TGTGCCAGCAGTCGGTACGGTGGAGGCCAGCCCCAGCATTTT
CASSRYGGGQPQHF
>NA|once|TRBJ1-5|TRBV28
TGTACCAGCAGTCTTTCGGACGGGAATCAGCCCCAGCATTTT
CTSSLSDGNQPQHF
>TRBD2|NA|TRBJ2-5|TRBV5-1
TGCGCCAGCAGCGGGGGACTAGCTGGGGCCGGGCTAGAGATCCAGTACTTC
CASSGGLAGAGLEIQYF
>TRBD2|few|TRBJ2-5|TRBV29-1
TGCAGCGTGAGCCCGAGGCTAGCGGGAAGAGAGACCCAGTACTTC
CSVSPRLAGRETQYF
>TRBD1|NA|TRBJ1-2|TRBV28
TGTGCCAGCAGTGAACCGGGACAGGTTCTCTATGGCTACACCTTC
CASSEPGQVLYGYTF
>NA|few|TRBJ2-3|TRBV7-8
TGTGCCAGCAGCTTAGAGCGCTTTGGTACGCAGTATTTT
CASSLERFGTQYF
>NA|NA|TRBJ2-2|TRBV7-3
TGTGCCAGCAGCTTATTTCCTACCGGGGAGCTGTTTTTT
CASSLFPTGELFF
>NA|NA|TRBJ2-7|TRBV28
TGTACCAGCAGTATAGAGATTCAGTCGACCTACGAGCAGTACTTC
CTSSIEIQSTYEQYF
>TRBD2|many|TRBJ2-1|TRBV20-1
TGCAGTGCTGGGTTGACTAGCGTAATGACCTCCTACAATGAGCAGTTCTTC
CSAGLTSVMTSYNEQFF
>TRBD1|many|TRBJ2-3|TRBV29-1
TGCAGCGTAGATCCGACAGGGGGGAGCACAGATACGCAGTATTTT
CSVDPTGGSTDTQYF
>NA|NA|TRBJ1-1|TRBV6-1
TGTGCCATCAGTGAACCCCCGGGGAGGCAAGCGTTCTTT
CAISEPPGRQAFF
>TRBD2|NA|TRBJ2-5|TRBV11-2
TGTGTCGGCAGGCCAGGCACTAGCGGGAGGAGGAAGGAGACCCAGTACTTC
CVGRPGTSGRRKETQYF
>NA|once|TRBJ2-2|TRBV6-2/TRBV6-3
TGTGCCAGCAGTTACGCGGGACATGGGGCTGCTTGGGAGCTGTTTTTT
CASSYAGHGAAWELFF
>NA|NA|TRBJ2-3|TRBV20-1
TGCAGTGCGCGGAAACCGAGGACTGGCGGGAAGTCAGATACGCAGTATTTT
CSARKPRTGGKSDTQYF
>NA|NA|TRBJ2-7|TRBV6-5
TGTGCCATCAGTCACTCTGTGGCATACTACGAGCAGTACTTC
CAISHSVAYYEQYF
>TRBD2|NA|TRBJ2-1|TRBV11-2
TGTGCAAGCATGTGGCGGGAGGGTAATAATGAGCAGTTCTTC
CASMWREGNNEQFF
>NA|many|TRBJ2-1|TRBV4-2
TGTGCCAGCAGCCAAGCATCCATGGCTCAGTTCTTC
CASSQASMAQFF
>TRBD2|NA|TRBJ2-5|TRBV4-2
TGTGCCAGCAGTATGACTAGCGGGAGTAAAGGGACCCAGTACTTC
CASSMTSGSKGTQYF
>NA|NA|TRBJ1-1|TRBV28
TGTGCCAGCAGTTTTGGGGGGGTAGTTGAAGCTTTCTTT
CASSFGGVVEAFF
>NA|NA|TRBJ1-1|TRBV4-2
TGTGCCAGCAGCCTAGGATCAGGGGTGGGCACTGAAGCTTTCTTT
CASSLGSGVGTEAFF